One sample yielded the 8 T cell receptor beta chains listed below, sequenced in a study of blood T cells in healthy people across ages. Alongside a J-beta primer mix, a sample-barcoded 5' primer served in a second PCR lasting roughly 6 to 12 cycles. TCRdb itself ran the 5' RACE reads through MiXCR, one entry per CDR3 protein. The table has 550,000 to 750,000 distinct CDR3 sequences, more than 20% seen once. Input material: blood. Source of these receptors: a man in his 70s in good health.

This clonotype was detected a few times. The chain links TRBV19 to TRBJ2-1; possible D gene TRBD2, 6 bases. Germline CDR1 is LNHDA and CDR2 is SQIVND (reference sequence). The CDR3 contains 16 residues. With 5 bases removed from V and 1 base from J, the gap between germline ends came to 15 bases. CDR3 sequence (DNA): TGTGCCAGTAGTCCCGGGGGACTCCGATCCTACAATGAGCAGTTCTTC. This gives the protein CASSPGGLRSYNEQFF.

This clonotype appeared many times. The V gene is TRBV28, the J gene TRBJ2-4, with TRBD1 matching 7 bases. The junction had 6 bases not matched to a gene; V was cut back by 7 bases and J by 3 bases. CDR3 length: 14 amino acids. Looked up from germline, CDR1 is MDHEN and CDR2 is SYDVKM. CDR3 DNA: TGTGCCAGCACCTCGGGACAGAGCAAAAACATTCAGTACTTC. Its translation: CASTSGQSKNIQYF.

This clonotype appeared a few times. CDR3 amino acids: CASSLEAGGQYEQYF. The CDR3 coding sequence is TGCGCCAGCAGCTTGGAGGCGGGAGGGCAATACGAGCAGTACTTC. J is TRBJ2-7 and V is TRBV5-1; 9 nucleotides line up with TRBD2. In germline, CDR1 is SGHRS, CDR2 YFSETQ. V trimming: 0 bases; J trimming: 4 bases; junction bases outside the gene matches: 5. This CDR3 contains 15 residues.

The rearrangement links TRBV6-6 to TRBJ1-1; 7 bases are a match to TRBD1. CDR3 size: 15 residues. CDR1 MNHNY and CDR2 SVGAGI come from the germline V gene (reference sequence). The V gene end was trimmed by 6 bases and the J gene end by 1 base; junction bases not matched to a gene: 8. Written as DNA, the CDR3 is TGTGCCAGCAGCAGAACAGGGGTTAAGAACACTGAAGCTTTCTTT. It specifies CASSRTGVKNTEAFF.

This clonotype showed up just a few times. This chain links TRBV20-1 with TRBJ2-3, with D perhaps TRBD2 (6 bases). V lost 6 bases and J lost 2, with 15 bases in between. Germline lookup yields CDR1 DFQATT and CDR2 SNEGSKA (reference sequence). The CDR3 is 14 residues long. In DNA, the CDR3 is TGCAGTGCACCCCTGGGACTCTCCACAGATACGCAGTATTTT. Protein product: CSAPLGLSTDTQYF.

The chain carries TRBV6-1 and TRBJ2-3, with D possibly being TRBD2 (6 bases). This CDR3 contains 13 residues. V was trimmed by 7 bases and J by 2 bases, leaving 10 bases between them. Germline CDR1 reads MNHNS; CDR2 reads SASEGT. CDR3 bases: TGTGCCAGCACGAGGACTAACACAGATACGCAGTATTTT. It yields the protein CASTRTNTDTQYF.

This chain joins TRBV20-1 and TRBJ2-7; TRBD1 or TRBD2 may be the D gene (5 bases each). Germline CDR1 is DFQATT and CDR2 is SNEGSKA (reference sequence). There are 14 residues in the CDR3. Trimming pared 0 bases from V and 2 bases from J, leaving 11 bases between. The CDR3 is CSARERGGAYEQYF. The CDR3 coding sequence is TGCAGTGCTAGAGAGAGGGGCGGAGCCTACGAGCAGTACTTC.

This clonotype was seen a handful of times. The chain is built from TRBV29-1 and TRBJ2-6; D is possibly TRBD2 (6 bases). Germline CDR1 is SQVTM and CDR2 is ANQGSEA. V dropped 4 bases and J dropped 0 bases, with 7 bases sitting between them. The CDR3 is 14 residues long. The CDR3 loop is CSVAGSSGANVLTF. The CDR3 DNA reads as TGCAGCGTTGCCGGGAGCTCTGGGGCCAACGTCCTGACTTTC.